The clone carrying this T cell receptor beta chain was observed a few times. With each sample, at least 5 micrograms of total RNA were extracted. Combining a sample-barcoded 5' primer with a J-beta primer mix, a second PCR ran for about 6 to 12 cycles. TCRdb redid the calling of the 5' RACE reads with MiXCR, one entry per CDR3 protein. The table records approximately 800,000 distinct CDR3 sequences, 53% of them present only once. This sample is part of a study of blood T cells in healthy people across ages. Trimming cost V 5 bases and J 8 bases; bases outside gene matches: 8. CDR3 length: 13 residues. Germline V gene sequence: CDR1 SEHNR, CDR2 FQNEAQ (reference sequence).

The receptor comes from an elderly man in good health. Material for sequencing was blood. The chain links TRBV7-9 to TRBJ1-2; 7 bases match TRBD1. This CDR3 reads CASSPPDRAGYTF. The DNA of the CDR3 is TGTGCCAGCAGCCCCCCCGACAGGGCCGGCTACACCTTC.